This TCR beta chain was sequenced during a study of blood T cell repertoires in COVID-19 (dated by TCRdb to about 2020). About the investigation overall: Samples covering the acute and convalescent phases of COVID-19 were provided by collaborators in the United States, Italy and Spain. The material from the prospective study consisted of cDNA or gDNA derived from T cells, B-cell-depleted T cells, or PBMCs. Deeply sampled blood TCRbeta repertoires from subjects exposed to, actively infected with, or recovered from COVID-19 were included in the dataset. The repertoires were released in a freely available public database intended as a resource for research on the immune response to SARS-CoV-2. The samples were drawn from two sources: the first 160 participants of the ongoing ImmuneRACE study, and 1,000 to 1,500 subjects contributed by 6 global collaborators. A de-identified subject ID, COVID-19 status, age in years and sex were almost always included in the sample metadata. Where available, HLA class I and class II types were taken from metadata supplied by the sample provider and were not determined by assay-based typing.

Participants in the prospective study were aged about 18 to 100 years, lived in approximately 26 United States geographic areas, and enrolled through a virtual design. Cohort assignment in the prospective study relied on participant-reported clinical history from a screening survey and a study questionnaire. A participant counted as exposed if, within 2 weeks of entering the study, that participant had been in contact with someone who had a PCR-confirmed or clinician-diagnosed COVID-19 case. In the prospective study, mobile phlebotomists collected whole blood, serum and a nasopharyngeal or oropharyngeal swab from each participant. Participants in the prospective study had the option to provide additional blood draws and questionnaires over an approximately two-month period. Blood samples from the prospective study were shipped frozen or at room temperature prior to DNA extraction. On this clone: The clone's antigen remains unknown. Base qualities are not recorded, but no much larger clone differs from it by a single base.

The immunoSEQ Assay, a bias-controlled multiplex PCR, was used to amplify TCRbeta CDR3 regions from genomic DNA. For the original study's pipeline: The number of nucleated cells in each sample was estimated by amplification of reference gene primers within the assay. To quantify the absolute abundance of each unique TCRbeta CDR3 rearrangement, sequence reads were collapsed and filtered. Productive Simpson clonality was computed per sample as the square root of Simpson's diversity index over productive rearrangements. In its TCRdb copy, this immuneACCESS table keeps in-frame sequences only and misses some clones. Where compared with another copy, unresolved V genes explain less than half of these, and the others have no known cause. V, J and clone size are those of that table, while D and trimming were read from the DNA. For this sample there are 280,000 or so clones; about nine tenths appear just once. The ten largest clones represent roughly 2.9% of the sample.

Trimming at the junction amounts to 0 bases on V and 1 base on J, and the germline ends lie 10 bases apart. From the cysteine through the phenylalanine, the CDR3 covers 17 amino acids. Just the 51-base CDR3 DNA is kept, in frame starting at base 1. CDR1 and CDR2 were assigned from the germline V gene as SGHTA and FQGNSA. Points the paper makes about the study in general: Clinical and demographic metadata were provided uncurated, with the amount varying by source and participant.

The source of this sequence is a woman in her forties or fifties who had been exposed to COVID-19. Source material: PBMCs or T cells enriched from blood (not recorded which). The rearrangement joined TRBV7-2 to TRBJ2-6; the D gene cannot be named for sure. The CDR3 in this case is CASSLAPLESGANVLTF. The DNA is as follows: TGTGCCAGCAGCTTAGCTCCCCTAGAGTCTGGGGCCAACGTCCTGACTTTC.